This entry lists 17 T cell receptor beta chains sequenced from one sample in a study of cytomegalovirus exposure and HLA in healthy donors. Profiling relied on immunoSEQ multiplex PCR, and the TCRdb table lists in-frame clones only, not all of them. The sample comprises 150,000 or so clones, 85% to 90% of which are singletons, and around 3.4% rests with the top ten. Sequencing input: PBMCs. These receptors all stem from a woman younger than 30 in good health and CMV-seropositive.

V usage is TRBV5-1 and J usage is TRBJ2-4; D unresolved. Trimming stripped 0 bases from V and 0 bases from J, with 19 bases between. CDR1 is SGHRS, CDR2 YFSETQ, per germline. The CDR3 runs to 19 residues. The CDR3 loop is CASSLDPGTTKLAKNIQYF. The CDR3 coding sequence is TGCGCCAGCAGCTTGGACCCAGGCACCACAAAACTAGCCAAAAACATTCAGTACTTC.

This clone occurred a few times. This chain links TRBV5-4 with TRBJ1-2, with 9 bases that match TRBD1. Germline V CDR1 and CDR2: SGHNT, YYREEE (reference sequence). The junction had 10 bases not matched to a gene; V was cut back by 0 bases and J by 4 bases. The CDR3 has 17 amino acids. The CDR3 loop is CASSLGANRGPAYGYTF. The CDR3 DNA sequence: TGTGCCAGCAGCTTGGGCGCTAACAGGGGGCCCGCCTATGGCTACACCTTC.

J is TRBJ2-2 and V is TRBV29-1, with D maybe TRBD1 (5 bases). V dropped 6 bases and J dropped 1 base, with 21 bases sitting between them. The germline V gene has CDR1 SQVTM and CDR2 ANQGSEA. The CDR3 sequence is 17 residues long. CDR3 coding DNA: TGCAGCGTCTATACCGCCCCAGGGAACGGGAACACCGGGGAGCTGTTTTTT. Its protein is CSVYTAPGNGNTGELFF.

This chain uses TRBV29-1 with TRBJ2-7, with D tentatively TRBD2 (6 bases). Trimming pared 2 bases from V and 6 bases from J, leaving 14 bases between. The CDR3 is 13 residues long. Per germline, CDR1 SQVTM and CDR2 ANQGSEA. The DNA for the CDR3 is TGCAGCGTTGAAAAACGGGAGTCGTTCGAGCAGTACTTC. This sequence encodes CSVEKRESFEQYF.

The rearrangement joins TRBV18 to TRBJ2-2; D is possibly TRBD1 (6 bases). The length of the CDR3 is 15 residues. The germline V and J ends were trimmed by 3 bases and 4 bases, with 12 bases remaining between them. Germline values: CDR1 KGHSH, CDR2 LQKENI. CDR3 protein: CASSPSAGATGELFF. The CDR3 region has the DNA TGTGCCAGCTCACCTTCAGCAGGGGCCACCGGGGAGCTGTTTTTT.

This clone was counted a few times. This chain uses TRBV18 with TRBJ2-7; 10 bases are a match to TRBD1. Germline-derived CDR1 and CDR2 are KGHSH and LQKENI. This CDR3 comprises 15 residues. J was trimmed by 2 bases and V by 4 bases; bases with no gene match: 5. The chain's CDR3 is CASSLAGTGAYEQYF. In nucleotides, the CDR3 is TGTGCCAGCTCACTGGCCGGGACAGGGGCCTACGAGCAGTACTTC.

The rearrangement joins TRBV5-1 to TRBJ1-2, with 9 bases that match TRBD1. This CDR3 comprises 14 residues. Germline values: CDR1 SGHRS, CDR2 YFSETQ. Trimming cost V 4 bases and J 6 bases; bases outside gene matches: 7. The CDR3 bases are TGCGCCAGCAGCATTACACAGGGGGCCCATGGCTACACCTTC. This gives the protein CASSITQGAHGYTF.

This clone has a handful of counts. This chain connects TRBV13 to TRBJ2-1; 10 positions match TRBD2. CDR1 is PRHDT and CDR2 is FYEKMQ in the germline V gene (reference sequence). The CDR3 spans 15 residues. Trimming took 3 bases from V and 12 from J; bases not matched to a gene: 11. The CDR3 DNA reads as TGTGCCAGCAGCTTCAGGACTAGCGGCAGCCGGGGGCAGTTCTTC. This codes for CASSFRTSGSRGQFF. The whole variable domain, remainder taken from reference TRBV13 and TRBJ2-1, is AAGVIQSPRHLIKEKRETATLKCYPIPRHDTVYWYQQGPGQDPQFLISFYEKMQSDKGSIPDRFSAQQFSDYHSELNMSSLELGDSALYFCASSFRTSGSRGQFFGPGTRLTVL.

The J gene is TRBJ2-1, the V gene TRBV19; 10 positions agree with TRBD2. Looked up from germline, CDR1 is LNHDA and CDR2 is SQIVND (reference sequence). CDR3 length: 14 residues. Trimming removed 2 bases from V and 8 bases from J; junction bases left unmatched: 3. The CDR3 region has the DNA TGTGCCAGTAGTATACTAGCGGGAGTAGATGAGCAGTTCTTC. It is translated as CASSILAGVDEQFF.

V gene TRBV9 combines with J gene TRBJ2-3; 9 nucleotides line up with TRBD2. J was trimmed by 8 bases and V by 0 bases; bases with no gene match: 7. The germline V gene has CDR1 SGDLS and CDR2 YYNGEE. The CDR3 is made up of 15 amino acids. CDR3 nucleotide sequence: TGTGCCAGCAGCGTAGAAGGTAGCGGGAGCGGTACGCAGTATTTT. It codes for CASSVEGSGSGTQYF.

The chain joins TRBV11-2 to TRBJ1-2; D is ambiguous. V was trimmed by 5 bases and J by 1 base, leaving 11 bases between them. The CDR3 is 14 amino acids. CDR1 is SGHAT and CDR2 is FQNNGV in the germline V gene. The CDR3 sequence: CASSPSRLNYGYTF. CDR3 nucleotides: TGTGCCAGCAGCCCCTCGAGGCTTAACTATGGCTACACCTTC.

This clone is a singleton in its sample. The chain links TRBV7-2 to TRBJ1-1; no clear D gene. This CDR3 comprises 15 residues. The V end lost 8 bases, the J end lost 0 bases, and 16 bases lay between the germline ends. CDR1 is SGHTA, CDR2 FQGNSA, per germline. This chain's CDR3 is CASYPSGLLNTEAFF. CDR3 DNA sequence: TGTGCCAGCTATCCCTCCGGGTTGCTGAACACTGAAGCTTTCTTT.

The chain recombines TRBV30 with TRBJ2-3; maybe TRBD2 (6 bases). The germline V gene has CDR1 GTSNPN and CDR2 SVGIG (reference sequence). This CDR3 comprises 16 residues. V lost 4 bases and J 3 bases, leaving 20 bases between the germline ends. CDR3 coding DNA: TGTGCCTGGAATTATCGTGGAGGGCTTCGAACAGATACGCAGTATTTT. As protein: CAWNYRGGLRTDTQYF.

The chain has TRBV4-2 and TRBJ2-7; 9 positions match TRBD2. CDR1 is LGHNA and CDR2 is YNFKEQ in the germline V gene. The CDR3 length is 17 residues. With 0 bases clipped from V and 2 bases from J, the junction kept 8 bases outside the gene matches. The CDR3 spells CASSQERGGRGAYEQYF. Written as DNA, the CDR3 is TGTGCCAGCAGCCAAGAGAGGGGCGGGAGGGGCGCCTACGAGCAGTACTTC.

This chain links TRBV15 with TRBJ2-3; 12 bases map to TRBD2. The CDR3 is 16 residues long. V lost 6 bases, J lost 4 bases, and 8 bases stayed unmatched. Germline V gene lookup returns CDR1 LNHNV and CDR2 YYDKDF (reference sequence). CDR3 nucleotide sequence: TGTGCCACCAGTCGGACTAGCGGGAAGCTCGCAGATACGCAGTATTTT. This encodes CATSRTSGKLADTQYF.

Here the CDR3 DNA reads TGTGCCAGCCGGGCGGAGGTTAACTATGGCTACACCTTC. This encodes CASRAEVNYGYTF. The genes are TRBV7-8 and TRBJ1-2, with D unclear. Per the germline V gene, CDR1 is SGHVS and CDR2 is FQNEAQ. There are 13 residues in the CDR3. Trimming left V 8 bases short and J 1 base short, with 11 bases between.

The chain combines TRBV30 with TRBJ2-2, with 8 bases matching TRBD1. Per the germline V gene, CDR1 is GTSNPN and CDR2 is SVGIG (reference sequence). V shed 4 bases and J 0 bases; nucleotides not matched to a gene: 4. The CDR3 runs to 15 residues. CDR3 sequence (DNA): TGTGCCTGGACCGCAGGGGGCGCGAACACCGGGGAGCTGTTTTTT. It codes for CAWTAGGANTGELFF.